The sequence of this T cell receptor (beta chain) was determined in a study of read filtering for tumor transcriptome and immune sequencing. Study context: Among patients, under 20 were male and some 15 female, aged about 45 to 85 (mean about 71). By R-ISS, stages I, II and III held about 8, 16 and 7 patients. General observations from the study: Without single-read clonotypes, shared clonotype proportions correlated more between IR-seq and RNA-seq.

This library used roughly 370 ng RNA and molecular barcoded adaptors spanning alpha/delta and beta/gamma chains. TCRdb redid the calling of the reads with MiXCR, one entry per CDR3 protein. The repertoire holds around 130,000 distinct CDR3 sequences, with 13% as singletons. This clonotype was seen many times. What it binds is unknown. The sequencing sample was made of a population of CD138-negative cells sorted from bone marrow. This TCR was sampled from a donor over 35 with multiple myeloma.

The CDR3, as DNA: TGTGCCAGCAGTTACGGACAGGGAACGGAGAATGAGCAGTTCTTC. Translated, it gives CASSYGQGTENEQFF. V is TRBV6-2 or TRBV6-3 and J is TRBJ2-1, with 8 bases lining up with TRBD1. CDR3 size: 15 residues. The germline V gene encodes CDR1 MNHEY and CDR2 SVGEGT. J gave up 7 bases and V 2 bases, and 7 bases lay outside the gene matches.